The 22 T cell receptor beta chains below were found in one sample sequenced in a study of T cells in Graves' hyperthyroidism and ophthalmopathy. Regions amplified from RNA transcripts were the TCR beta CDR3 regions. The TCR CDR3 was amplified in a first-round RT-PCR using the HTBI primer set. TCRdb re-derived calls from the multiplex PCR reads in MiXCR, one entry per CDR3 protein. The sample has 700,000 or so distinct CDR3 sequences, around 17% seen once; the top ten hold around 7.7%. Sample: blood. These receptors originate from a man aged 18-30 years with Graves' hyperthyroidism.

This clonotype came up a few times. The chain uses TRBV4-1 and TRBJ2-1; 9 bases are a match to TRBD1. Germline CDR1 reads MGHRA; CDR2 reads YSYEKL. The V gene end was trimmed by 0 bases and the J gene end by 9 bases; junction bases not matched to a gene: 9. The CDR3 is made up of 16 amino acids. CDR3 bases: TGCGCCAGCAGCCAAGACGGGGACAGGGTGTCTGGTGAGCAGTTCTTC. Residues: CASSQDGDRVSGEQFF.

This clonotype was counted many times. The chain couples TRBV18 to TRBJ1-1, with D tentatively TRBD1 (6 bases). V dropped 3 bases and J dropped 8 bases, with 13 bases sitting between them. The length of the CDR3 is 13 residues. Germline V gene sequence: CDR1 KGHSH, CDR2 LQKENI. The CDR3 sequence: CASSPRGGIEAFF. As DNA, the CDR3 is TGTGCCAGCTCACCGCGCGGGGGCATAGAAGCTTTCTTT.

A few counts support this clonotype. The chain carries TRBV7-8 and TRBJ2-7, with D possibly TRBD1 on 5 matching bases. The CDR3 sequence is 14 residues long. V shed 4 bases and J shed 3 bases, with 13 bases lying between them. Germline V gene data show CDR1 as SGHVS and CDR2 as FQNEAQ. CDR3 in DNA: TGTGCCAGCAGCTCTGAGACAGATTTCTACGAGCAGTACTTC. It is translated as CASSSETDFYEQYF.

This clonotype was counted many times. The chain is built from TRBV20-1 and TRBJ2-5, with D maybe TRBD1 (5 bases). CDR1 is DFQATT and CDR2 is SNEGSKA in the germline V gene (reference sequence). The CDR3 has 11 residues. Trimming removed 7 bases at V and 3 bases at J, with 9 bases between. This CDR3 is CSGGREETQYF. The CDR3 nucleotides are TGCAGTGGGGGCAGGGAAGAGACCCAGTACTTC.

The V gene is TRBV12-5, the J gene TRBJ2-3; possibly TRBD2 for D (5 bases). V lost 0 bases and J lost 0, with 10 bases in between. The CDR3 sequence is 16 residues long. Germline values: CDR1 LGHNT, CDR2 FRNRAP. CDR3 nucleotides: TGTGCTAGTGGTTTGGTACTCTCGGGGAGCACAGATACGCAGTATTTT. It encodes CASGLVLSGSTDTQYF.

This clonotype was seen at least ten times. The J gene is TRBJ2-5, the V gene TRBV12-3 or TRBV12-4; D possibly corresponds to TRBD1 (6 bases). The length of the CDR3 is 14 residues. Deletions cut 1 base from V and 4 bases from J, with 10 bases between. DNA of the CDR3: TGTGCCAGCAGTTTAGGCAACAGGGCAGAGACCCAGTACTTC. It encodes CASSLGNRAETQYF.

This clonotype was seen many times. The chain couples TRBV3-1 to TRBJ1-1; D ambiguous. The germline V and J ends were trimmed by 4 bases and 1 base, with 10 bases remaining between them. Per germline, CDR1 LGHDT and CDR2 YNNKEL (reference sequence). The CDR3 loop spans 14 amino acids. The CDR3 DNA reads as TGTGCCAGCAGCCGCAGCGGAGGGAACACTGAAGCTTTCTTT. This codes for CASSRSGGNTEAFF.

This clonotype was seen repeatedly, ten times or more. The chain recombines TRBV28 with TRBJ1-1; a possible D gene is TRBD1 (5 bases). V was pared by 6 bases and J by 1 base, with 9 bases between. Germline loops: CDR1 MDHEN, CDR2 SYDVKM. The CDR3 is 13 amino acids. The CDR3 sequence is CASSGHTNTEAFF. Written as DNA, the CDR3 is TGTGCCAGCAGCGGACACACGAACACTGAAGCTTTCTTT.

This chain connects TRBV6-1 to TRBJ2-5, with 9 positions matching TRBD2. The ends lost 6 bases at V and 2 bases at J; junction bases unmatched: 7. The CDR3 runs to 15 residues. CDR1 MNHNS and CDR2 SASEGT come from the germline V gene. The CDR3 reads CASSRGGLAQETQYF. The DNA for the CDR3 is TGTGCCAGCAGCAGGGGAGGACTAGCGCAAGAGACCCAGTACTTC.

At least ten counts were recorded for this clonotype. J is TRBJ2-5 and V is TRBV7-9; 10 bases fit TRBD1. The J segment lost 5 bases and the V segment lost 4 bases, leaving 4 bases of the junction unmatched. The germline V gene has CDR1 SEHNR and CDR2 FQNEAQ (reference sequence). This CDR3 spans 14 amino acids. CDR3 amino acids: CASSSGTGVETQYF. The CDR3 DNA sequence: TGTGCCAGCAGCTCCGGGACAGGGGTGGAGACCCAGTACTTC.

Concerning this clonotype itself: A much larger clone lies a single base off, so this may be a read error. The rearrangement joins TRBV28 to TRBJ2-1; 11 bases are shared with TRBD1. J gave up 10 bases and V 1 base, and 6 bases lay outside the gene matches. The CDR3 runs to 15 residues. Looked up from germline, CDR1 is MDHEN and CDR2 is SYDVKM. The CDR3: CASSLSGTGGGEQFF. The CDR3 region has the DNA TGTGCCAGCAGTTTATCCGGGACAGGGGGGGGGGAGCAGTTCTTC.

This clonotype was picked up a small number of times. The gene calls are TRBV5-6 and TRBJ2-5; no clear D gene. V lost 0 bases, J lost 7 bases, and 16 bases lay in between. Per the germline V gene, CDR1 is SGHDT and CDR2 is YYEEEE. This CDR3 is 15 amino acids long. The CDR3 spells CASSLGASGRRTQYF. In DNA, the CDR3 is TGTGCCAGCAGCTTGGGGGCGTCCGGGCGGCGGACCCAGTACTTC.

The chain joins TRBV13 to TRBJ2-3; no definite D call. This CDR3 region has 12 residues. Germline V gene data show CDR1 as PRHDT and CDR2 as FYEKMQ (reference sequence). V was pared by 0 bases and J by 11 bases, with 9 bases between. The CDR3 spells CASSLGPWGQYF. Written as DNA, the CDR3 is TGTGCCAGCAGCTTAGGCCCGTGGGGGCAGTATTTT.

Remarks on this clonotype: A much larger clone sits a single nucleotide away, making a read error possible. V is TRBV20-1 and J is TRBJ2-7; D may be TRBD2 (6 bases). Trimming stripped 8 bases from V and 0 bases from J, with 14 bases between. The CDR3 has 13 residues. Germline CDR1 reads DFQATT; CDR2 reads SNEGSKA (reference sequence). The CDR3 region has the DNA TGCAGTACTGGAGGGGACTTCTCCTACGAGCAGTACTTC. Translation gives CSTGGDFSYEQYF.

This clonotype was seen a handful of times. V and J are TRBV28 and TRBJ2-1; TRBD1 agrees at 11 bases. Germline trimming cut 5 bases from V and 4 bases from J; bases unmatched to any gene: 4. CDR1 is MDHEN, CDR2 SYDVKM, per germline. CDR3 length: 15 residues. The CDR3 nucleotides are TGTGCCAGCAGTGGGGGGGACAGGGGGTACAATGAGCAGTTCTTC. Translated: CASSGGDRGYNEQFF.

This clonotype appeared a few times. This chain connects TRBV5-6 to TRBJ2-1; 9 bases agree with TRBD2. Germline V gene data show CDR1 as SGHDT and CDR2 as YYEEEE. The junction had 4 bases not matched to a gene; V was cut back by 4 bases and J by 2 bases. This CDR3 region has 15 residues. In nucleotides, the CDR3 is TGTGCCAGCAGCGGAGGGACTAGCACCTACAATGAGCAGTTCTTC. This codes for CASSGGTSTYNEQFF.

V and J are TRBV6-5 and TRBJ2-7; 15 bases agree with TRBD2. Germline values: CDR1 MNHEY, CDR2 SVGAGI. With V trimmed by 2 bases and J by 3 bases, 5 bases remained unmatched. The CDR3 has 17 residues. CDR3 sequence (DNA): TGTGCCAGCAGTTACCCCGGACTAGCGGGAGGGCTCTACGAGCAGTACTTC. Translating it yields CASSYPGLAGGLYEQYF.

This clonotype was recorded at least ten times. This chain links TRBV15 with TRBJ2-7; TRBD2 aligns across 10 bases. The ends lost 2 bases at V and 2 bases at J; junction bases unmatched: 3. This CDR3 is built from 15 residues. The germline gives CDR1 LNHNV, CDR2 YYDKDF (reference sequence). CDR3 coding DNA: TGTGCCACCAGCAGAATCCTAGCGGGGGCCTACGAGCAGTACTTC. Its protein product is CATSRILAGAYEQYF.

This clonotype was recorded at least ten times. V is TRBV11-2 and J is TRBJ2-7, with D perhaps TRBD1 (6 bases). This CDR3 comprises 14 residues. CDR1 is SGHAT and CDR2 is FQNNGV in the germline V gene. V was clipped by 5 bases and J by 0 bases, with 11 bases between them. This CDR3 reads CASSRRQASYEQYF. CDR3 bases: TGTGCCAGCAGCCGAAGACAGGCCTCCTACGAGCAGTACTTC.

In its sample, this clonotype was seen a few times. This rearrangement joins TRBV28 to TRBJ2-5, with D perhaps matching TRBD2 (5 bases). V was shortened by 4 bases and J by 2 bases, with 11 bases between the two germline ends. This CDR3 contains 14 residues. CDR1 is MDHEN, CDR2 SYDVKM, per germline. CDR3 amino acids: CASSSPRRQETQYF. Here the CDR3 DNA reads TGTGCCAGCAGTTCCCCCCGGAGGCAAGAGACCCAGTACTTC.

V gene TRBV5-1 combines with J gene TRBJ2-1; no clear D. V lost 1 base and J lost 8, with 16 bases in between. The CDR3 is made up of 15 amino acids. Per the germline V gene, CDR1 is SGHRS and CDR2 is YFSETQ. DNA of the CDR3: TGCGCCAGCAGCTTGACTATAGGGCCGATCTATGAGCAGTTCTTC. Translating it yields CASSLTIGPIYEQFF.

The V call is TRBV28, the J call TRBJ1-5; maybe TRBD1 (5 bases). The germline V and J ends were trimmed by 8 bases and 8 bases, with 19 bases remaining between them. The CDR3 has 14 residues. Germline V gene lookup returns CDR1 MDHEN and CDR2 SYDVKM. CDR3 residues: CASGKQDPGKPQHF. CDR3 nucleotide sequence: TGTGCCAGCGGCAAACAGGACCCCGGAAAGCCCCAGCATTTT.